Sequencing of this T cell receptor beta chain was carried out in a study of Ad26.COV2.S vaccination and SARS-CoV-2 variants. The overall study: The donor participated in the COV1001 trial, in its Ad26.COV2.S arm. Donor got 5x10^10 or 1x10^11 viral particles of Ad26.COV2.S. Whole-study results and caveats: People who got the vaccine had more spike-specific TCR breadth than people who got placebo.

The assay was immunoSEQ multiplex PCR, and TCRdb's table has in-frame clones only and misses some. The repertoire holds about 400,000 clones, with about 91% as singletons. Documented treatment: some 20 received Ad26.COV2.S at low or high dose, single or two shots; several received placebo; per-sample allocation not given. Sampling was done on day 63 after the first vaccine or placebo injection. Vaccination used an Ad26 vector expressing Wuhan-strain SARS-CoV-2 spike. Germline V gene lookup returns CDR1 KGHSH and CDR2 LQKENI. This CDR3 has 11 residues. Trimming took 5 bases from V and 3 from J, leaving 4 bases between them. In regard to this clone: The antigen is unknown.

The source material was peripheral blood, sampled in a trial of Ad26.COV2.S vaccine versus placebo. The chain is built from TRBV18 and TRBJ2-5; no clear D. The receptor's source is a person aged 18-65 years who received the Ad26.COV2.S COVID-19 vaccine or a placebo. CDR3 in DNA: TGTGCCAGCTCAAAAGAAGAGACCCAGTACTTC. Translating it yields CASSKEETQYF.